The sequence of this T cell receptor (beta chain) was determined in a study of Tregs in tolerant kidney transplant recipients. The CDR3 has 15 amino acids. After removal of 3 bases from V and 2 bases from J, the junction contained 5 bases not matched to a gene. Germline CDR1 is GTSNPN and CDR2 is SVGIG (reference sequence). Assay used: immunoSEQ multiplex PCR; TCRdb lists only in-frame clones, some missing. The sample lists under 100,000 clones, approximately 94% occurring once. This clonotype was obtained from a human donor in good health. Sequencing was performed on CD8+ T cells from blood. The rearrangement uses TRBV30 and TRBJ2-2; 8 nucleotides line up with TRBD1. In DNA form, the CDR3 reads TGTGCCTGGAGCGAGGACAGGGACAACACCGGGGAGCTGTTTTTT. This encodes CAWSEDRDNTGELFF.